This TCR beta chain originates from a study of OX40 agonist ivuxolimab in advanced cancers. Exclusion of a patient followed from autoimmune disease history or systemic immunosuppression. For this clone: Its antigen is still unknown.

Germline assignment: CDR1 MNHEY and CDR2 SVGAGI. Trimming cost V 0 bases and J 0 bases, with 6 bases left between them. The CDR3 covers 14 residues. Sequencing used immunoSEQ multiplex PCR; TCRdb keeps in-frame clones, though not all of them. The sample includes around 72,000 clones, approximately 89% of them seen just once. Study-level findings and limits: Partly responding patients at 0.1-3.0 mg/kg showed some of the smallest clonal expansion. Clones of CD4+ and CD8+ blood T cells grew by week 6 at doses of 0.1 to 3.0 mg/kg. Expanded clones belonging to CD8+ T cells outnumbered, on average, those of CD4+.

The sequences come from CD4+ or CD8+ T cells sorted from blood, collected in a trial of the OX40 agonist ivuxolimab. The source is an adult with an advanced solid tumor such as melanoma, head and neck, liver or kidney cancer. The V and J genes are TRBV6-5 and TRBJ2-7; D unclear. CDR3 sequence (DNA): TGTGCCAGCAGTTACTCGAGCAGCTCCTACGAGCAGTACTTC. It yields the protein CASSYSSSSYEQYF.